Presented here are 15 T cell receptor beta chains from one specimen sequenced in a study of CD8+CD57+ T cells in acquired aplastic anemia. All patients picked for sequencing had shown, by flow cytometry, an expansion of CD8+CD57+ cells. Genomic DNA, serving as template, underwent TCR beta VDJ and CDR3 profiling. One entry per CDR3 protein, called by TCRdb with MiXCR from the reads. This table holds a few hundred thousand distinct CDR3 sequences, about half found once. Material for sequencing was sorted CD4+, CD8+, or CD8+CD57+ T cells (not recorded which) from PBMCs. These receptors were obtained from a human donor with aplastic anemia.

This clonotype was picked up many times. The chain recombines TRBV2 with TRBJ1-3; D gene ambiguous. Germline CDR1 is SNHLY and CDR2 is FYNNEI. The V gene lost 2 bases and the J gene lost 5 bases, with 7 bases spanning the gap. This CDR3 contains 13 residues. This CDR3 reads CASSEQARNTIYF. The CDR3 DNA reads TGTGCCAGCAGTGAACAGGCAAGAAACACCATATATTTT. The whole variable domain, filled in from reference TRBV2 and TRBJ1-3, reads EPEVTQTPSHQVTQMGQEVILRCVPISNHLYFYWYRQILGQKVEFLVSFYNNEISEKSEIFDDQFSVERPDGSNFTLKIRSTKLEDSAMYFCASSEQARNTIYFGEGSWLTVV.

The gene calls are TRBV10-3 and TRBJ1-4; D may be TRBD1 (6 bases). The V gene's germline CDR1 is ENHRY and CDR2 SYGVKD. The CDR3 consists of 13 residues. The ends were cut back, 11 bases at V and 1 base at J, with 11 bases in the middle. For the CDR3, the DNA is TGTGCCGTCCAACAGGGAACTAATGAAAAACTGTTTTTT. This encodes CAVQQGTNEKLFF.

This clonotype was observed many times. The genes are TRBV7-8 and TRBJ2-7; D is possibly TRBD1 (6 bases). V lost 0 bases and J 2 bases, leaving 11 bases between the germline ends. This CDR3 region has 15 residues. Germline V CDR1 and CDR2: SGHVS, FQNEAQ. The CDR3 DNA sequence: TGTGCCAGCAGCTTAGCGTTGACAGGCCCCTACGAGCAGTACTTC. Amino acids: CASSLALTGPYEQYF. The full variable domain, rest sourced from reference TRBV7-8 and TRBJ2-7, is GAGVSQSPRYKVAKRGQDVALRCDPISGHVSLFWYQQALGQGPEFLTYFQNEAQLDKSGLPSDRFFAERPEGSVSTLKIQRTQQEDSAVYLCASSLALTGPYEQYFGPGTRLTVT.

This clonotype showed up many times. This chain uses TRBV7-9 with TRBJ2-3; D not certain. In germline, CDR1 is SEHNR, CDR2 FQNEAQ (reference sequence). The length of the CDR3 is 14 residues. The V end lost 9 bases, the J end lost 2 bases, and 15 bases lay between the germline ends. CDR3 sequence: CARSAYPTTDTQYF. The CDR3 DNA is TGTGCCAGGTCGGCCTACCCCACCACAGATACGCAGTATTTT.

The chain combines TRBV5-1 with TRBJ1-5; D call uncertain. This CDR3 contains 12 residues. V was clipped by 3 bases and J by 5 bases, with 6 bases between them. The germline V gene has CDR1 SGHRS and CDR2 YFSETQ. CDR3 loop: CASSYGDQPQHF. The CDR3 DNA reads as TGCGCCAGCAGCTACGGAGATCAGCCCCAGCATTTT.

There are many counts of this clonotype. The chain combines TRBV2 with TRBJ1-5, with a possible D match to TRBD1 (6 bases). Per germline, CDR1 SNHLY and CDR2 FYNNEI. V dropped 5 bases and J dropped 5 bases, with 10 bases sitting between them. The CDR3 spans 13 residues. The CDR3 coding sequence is TGTGCCAGCAGTACAGGGTCTGATCAGCCCCAGCATTTT. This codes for CASSTGSDQPQHF.

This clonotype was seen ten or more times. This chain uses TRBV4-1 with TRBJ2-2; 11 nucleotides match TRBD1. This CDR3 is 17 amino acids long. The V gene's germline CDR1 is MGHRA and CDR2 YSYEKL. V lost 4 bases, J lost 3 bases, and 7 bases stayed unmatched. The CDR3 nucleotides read TGCGCCAGCAGCCCGAGGACAGGGGGCGAGGACACCGGGGAGCTGTTTTTT. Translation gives CASSPRTGGEDTGELFF.

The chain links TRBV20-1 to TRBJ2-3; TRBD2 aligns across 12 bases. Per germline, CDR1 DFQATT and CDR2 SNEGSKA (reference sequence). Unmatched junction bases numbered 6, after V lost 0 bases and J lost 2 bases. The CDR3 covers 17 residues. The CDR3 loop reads CSARDPRTSGTTDTQYF. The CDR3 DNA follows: TGCAGTGCTAGAGATCCACGGACTAGCGGGACCACAGATACGCAGTATTTT.

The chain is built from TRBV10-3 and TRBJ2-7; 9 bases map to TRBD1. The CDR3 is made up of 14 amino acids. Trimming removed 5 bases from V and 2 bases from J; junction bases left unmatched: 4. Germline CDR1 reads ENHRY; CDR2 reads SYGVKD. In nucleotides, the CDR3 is TGTGCCATCAGTCCCGGGACAGGGACCTACGAGCAGTACTTC. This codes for CAISPGTGTYEQYF.

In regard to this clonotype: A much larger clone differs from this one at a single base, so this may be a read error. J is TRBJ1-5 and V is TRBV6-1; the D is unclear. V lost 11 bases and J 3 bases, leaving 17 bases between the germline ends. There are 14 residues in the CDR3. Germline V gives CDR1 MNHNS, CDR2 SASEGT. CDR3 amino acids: CAGQPTTANQPQHF. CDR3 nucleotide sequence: TGTGCCGGCCAACCGACAACTGCCAATCAGCCCCAGCATTTT.

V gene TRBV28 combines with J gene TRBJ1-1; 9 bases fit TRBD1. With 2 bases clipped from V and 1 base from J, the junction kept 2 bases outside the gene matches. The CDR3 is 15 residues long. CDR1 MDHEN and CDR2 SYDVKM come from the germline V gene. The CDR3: CASSLETGGNTEAFF. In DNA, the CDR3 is TGTGCCAGCAGTTTAGAGACAGGGGGGAACACTGAAGCTTTCTTT.

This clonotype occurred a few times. The DNA for the CDR3 is TGTGCCAGCAGCGTAGGACAGGGGGCTGCAGATACGCAGTATTTT. The encoded protein is CASSVGQGAADTQYF. V is TRBV9 and J is TRBJ2-3, with 10 bases lining up with TRBD1. Germline V gives CDR1 SGDLS, CDR2 YYNGEE. The CDR3 contains 15 residues. The J segment lost 4 bases and the V segment lost 0 bases, leaving 2 bases of the junction unmatched.

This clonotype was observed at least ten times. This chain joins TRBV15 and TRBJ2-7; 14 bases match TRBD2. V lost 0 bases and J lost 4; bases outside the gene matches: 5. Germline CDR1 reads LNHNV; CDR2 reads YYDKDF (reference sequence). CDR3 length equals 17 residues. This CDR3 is CATSRDQGLAGEYEQYF. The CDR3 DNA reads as TGTGCCACCAGCAGAGATCAGGGACTAGCGGGGGAGTACGAGCAGTACTTC.

The CDR3 spells CATKETSSEQYF. CDR3 bases: TGTGCCACCAAAGAAACTAGCTCCGAGCAGTACTTC. The chain is built from TRBV15 and TRBJ2-7; D is perhaps TRBD2 (6 bases). CDR1 and CDR2 (germline): LNHNV, YYDKDF (reference sequence). Trimming cost V 7 bases and J 6 bases, with 13 bases left between them. CDR3 length: 12 residues.

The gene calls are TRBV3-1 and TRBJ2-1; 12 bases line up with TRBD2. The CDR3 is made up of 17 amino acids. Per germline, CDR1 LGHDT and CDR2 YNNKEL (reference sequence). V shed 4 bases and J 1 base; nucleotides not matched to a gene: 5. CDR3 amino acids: CASSRWTSGASYNEQFF. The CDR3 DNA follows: TGTGCCAGCAGCCGCTGGACTAGCGGGGCTTCCTACAATGAGCAGTTCTTC.